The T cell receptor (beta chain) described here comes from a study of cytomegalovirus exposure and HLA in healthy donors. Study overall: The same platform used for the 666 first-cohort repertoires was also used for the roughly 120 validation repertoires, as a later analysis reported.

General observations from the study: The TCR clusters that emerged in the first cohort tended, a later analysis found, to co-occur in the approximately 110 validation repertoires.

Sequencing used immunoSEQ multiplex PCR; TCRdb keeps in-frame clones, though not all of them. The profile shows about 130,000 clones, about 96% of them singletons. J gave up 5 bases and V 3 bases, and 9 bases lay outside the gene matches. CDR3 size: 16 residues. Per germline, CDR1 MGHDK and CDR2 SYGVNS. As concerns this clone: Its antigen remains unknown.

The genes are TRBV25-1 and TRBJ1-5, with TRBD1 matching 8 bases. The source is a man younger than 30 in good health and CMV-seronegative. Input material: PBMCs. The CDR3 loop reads CASSDRSGTGDQPQHF. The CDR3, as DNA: TGTGCCAGCAGTGATCGATCCGGGACAGGAGATCAGCCCCAGCATTTT.